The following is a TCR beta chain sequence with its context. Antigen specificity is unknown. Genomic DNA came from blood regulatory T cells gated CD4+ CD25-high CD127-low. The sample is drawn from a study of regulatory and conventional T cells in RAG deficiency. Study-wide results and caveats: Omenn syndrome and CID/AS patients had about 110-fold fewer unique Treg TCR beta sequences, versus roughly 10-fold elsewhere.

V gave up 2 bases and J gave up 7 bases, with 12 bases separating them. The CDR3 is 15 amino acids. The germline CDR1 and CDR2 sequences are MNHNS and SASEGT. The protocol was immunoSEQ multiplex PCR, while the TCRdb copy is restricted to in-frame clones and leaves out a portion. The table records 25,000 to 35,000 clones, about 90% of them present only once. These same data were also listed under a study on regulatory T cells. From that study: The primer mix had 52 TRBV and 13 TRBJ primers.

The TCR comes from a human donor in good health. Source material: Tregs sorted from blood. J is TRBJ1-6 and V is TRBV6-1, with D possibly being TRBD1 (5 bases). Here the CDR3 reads CASSELGGRNSPLHF. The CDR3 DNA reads TGTGCCAGCAGTGAACTGGGGGGTAGGAATTCACCCCTCCACTTT.